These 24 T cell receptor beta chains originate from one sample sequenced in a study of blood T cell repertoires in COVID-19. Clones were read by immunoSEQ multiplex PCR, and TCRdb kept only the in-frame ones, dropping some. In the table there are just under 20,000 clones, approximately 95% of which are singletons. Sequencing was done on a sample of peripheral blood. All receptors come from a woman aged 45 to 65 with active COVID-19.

The CDR3: CASSPAGRNNEQFF. DNA for the CDR3: TGTGCCAGCAGCCCCGCGGGACGAAACAATGAGCAGTTCTTC. The chain employs TRBV5-4 and TRBJ2-1, with TRBD2 as a possible D gene (6 bases). Between the trimmed V and J ends, which lost 4 bases and 5 bases, there was a span of 13 bases. Germline CDR1 SGHNT, CDR2 YYREEE (reference sequence). CDR3 length equals 14 residues.

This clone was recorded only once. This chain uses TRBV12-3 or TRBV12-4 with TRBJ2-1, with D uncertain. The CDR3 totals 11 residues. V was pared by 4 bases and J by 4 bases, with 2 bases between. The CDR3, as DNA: TGTGCCAGCAGTTCGTACAATGAGCAGTTCTTC. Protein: CASSSYNEQFF.

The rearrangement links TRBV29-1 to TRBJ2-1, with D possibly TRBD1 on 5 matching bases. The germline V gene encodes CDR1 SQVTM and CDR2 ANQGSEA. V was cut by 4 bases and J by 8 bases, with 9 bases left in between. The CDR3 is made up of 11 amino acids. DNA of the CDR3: TGCAGCGTTGTCCAGGGTTATGAGCAGTTCTTC. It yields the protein CSVVQGYEQFF.

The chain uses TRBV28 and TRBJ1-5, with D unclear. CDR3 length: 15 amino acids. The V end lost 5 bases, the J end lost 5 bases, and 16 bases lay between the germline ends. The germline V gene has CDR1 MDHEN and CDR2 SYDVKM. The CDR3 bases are TGTGCCAGCAGTCCGACTCGGAGAGCGTATCAGCCCCAGCATTTT. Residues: CASSPTRRAYQPQHF. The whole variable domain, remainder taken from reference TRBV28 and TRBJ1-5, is DVKVTQSSRYLVKRTGEKVFLECVQDMDHENMFWYRQDPGLGLRLIYFSYDVKMKEKGDIPEGYSVSREKKERFSLILESASTNQTSMYLCASSPTRRAYQPQHFGDGTRLSIL.

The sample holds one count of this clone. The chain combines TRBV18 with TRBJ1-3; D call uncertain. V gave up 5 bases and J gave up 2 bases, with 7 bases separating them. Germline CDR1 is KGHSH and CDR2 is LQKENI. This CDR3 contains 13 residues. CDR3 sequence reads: CASSVATGNTIYF. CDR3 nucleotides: TGTGCCAGCTCAGTGGCCACTGGAAACACCATATATTTT.

CDR3 bases: TGTGCCAGCAGTGACCGACAGGGGTCAACTGGACTTGTATCTGGGGCCAACGTCCTGACTTTC. Its translation: CASSDRQGSTGLVSGANVLTF. The V gene is TRBV2, the J gene TRBJ2-6; 8 positions match TRBD1. The ends lost 3 bases at V and 1 base at J; junction bases unmatched: 17. CDR3 length equals 21 residues. Germline loops: CDR1 SNHLY, CDR2 FYNNEI.

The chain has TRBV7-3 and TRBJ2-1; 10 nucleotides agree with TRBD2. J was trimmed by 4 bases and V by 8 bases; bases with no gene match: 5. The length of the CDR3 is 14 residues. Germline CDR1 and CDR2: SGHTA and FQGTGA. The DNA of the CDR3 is TGTGCCAGCGGCAGCGGGAGGGTATACAATGAGCAGTTCTTC. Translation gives CASGSGRVYNEQFF.

CDR3: CASSLVRGFEQYF. The CDR3 DNA sequence: TGTGCCAGCAGCTTAGTCCGGGGTTTCGAGCAGTACTTC. The chain combines TRBV11-2 with TRBJ2-7; D perhaps matches TRBD2 (5 bases). This CDR3 has 13 amino acids. V was shortened by 1 base and J by 6 bases, with 10 bases between the two germline ends. The germline V gene encodes CDR1 SGHAT and CDR2 FQNNGV.

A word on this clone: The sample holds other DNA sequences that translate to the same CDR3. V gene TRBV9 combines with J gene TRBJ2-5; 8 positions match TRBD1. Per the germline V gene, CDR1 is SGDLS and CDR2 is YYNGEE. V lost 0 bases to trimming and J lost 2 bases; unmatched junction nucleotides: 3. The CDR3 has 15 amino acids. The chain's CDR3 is CASSVAGTGQETQYF. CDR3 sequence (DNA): TGTGCCAGCAGCGTAGCGGGGACAGGACAAGAGACCCAGTACTTC.

In nucleotides, the CDR3 is TGTGCCAGCAGCGAGACAGGGCGTAATCAGCCCCAGCATTTT. It yields the protein CASSETGRNQPQHF. V gene TRBV2 combines with J gene TRBJ1-5; 7 nucleotides match TRBD1. The germline V gene encodes CDR1 SNHLY and CDR2 FYNNEI. The CDR3 is made up of 14 amino acids. The V and J ends lost 6 bases and 4 bases, in that order; junction bases with no gene match: 6.

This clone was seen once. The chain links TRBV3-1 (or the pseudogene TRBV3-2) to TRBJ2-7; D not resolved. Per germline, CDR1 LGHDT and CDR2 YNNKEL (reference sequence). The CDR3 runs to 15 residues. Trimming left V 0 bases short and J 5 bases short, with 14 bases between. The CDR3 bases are TGTGCCAGCAGCCAAGATCCCCTTCCCCGGGACGAGCAGTACTTC. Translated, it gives CASSQDPLPRDEQYF.

The CDR3 sequence is CAISEGGEKLFF. The CDR3 nucleotides are TGTGCCATCAGTGAGGGCGGGGAAAAACTGTTTTTT. The chain uses TRBV10-3 and TRBJ1-4; D is unclear. The CDR3 totals 12 residues. Germline loops: CDR1 ENHRY, CDR2 SYGVKD. Trimming took 2 bases from V and 8 from J, leaving 6 bases between them.

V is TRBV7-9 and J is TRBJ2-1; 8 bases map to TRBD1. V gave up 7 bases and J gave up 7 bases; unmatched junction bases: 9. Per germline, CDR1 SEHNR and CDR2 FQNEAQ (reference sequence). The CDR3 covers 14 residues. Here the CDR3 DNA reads TGTGCCAGCATCAGACTTACAGGGGGAAATGAGCAGTTCTTC. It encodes CASIRLTGGNEQFF.

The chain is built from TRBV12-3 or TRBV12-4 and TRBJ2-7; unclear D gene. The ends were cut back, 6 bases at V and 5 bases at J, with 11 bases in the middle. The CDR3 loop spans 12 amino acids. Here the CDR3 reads CASSHIRDEQYF. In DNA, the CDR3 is TGTGCCAGCAGCCATATCCGAGACGAGCAGTACTTC.

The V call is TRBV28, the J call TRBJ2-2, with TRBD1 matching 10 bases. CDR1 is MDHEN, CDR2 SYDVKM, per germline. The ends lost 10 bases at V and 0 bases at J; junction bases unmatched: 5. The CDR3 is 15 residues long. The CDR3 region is CAIATGGANTGELFF. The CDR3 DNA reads TGTGCCATCGCGACAGGGGGCGCGAACACCGGGGAGCTGTTTTTT.

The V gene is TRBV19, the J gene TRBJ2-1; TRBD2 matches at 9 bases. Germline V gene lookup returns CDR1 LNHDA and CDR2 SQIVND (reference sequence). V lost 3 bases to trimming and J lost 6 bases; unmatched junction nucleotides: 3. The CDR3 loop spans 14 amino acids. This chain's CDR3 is CASSMSGRSNEQFF. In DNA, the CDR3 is TGTGCCAGTAGTATGAGCGGGAGGTCCAATGAGCAGTTCTTC. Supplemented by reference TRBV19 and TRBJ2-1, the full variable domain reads DGGITQSPKYLFRKEGQNVTLSCEQNLNHDAMYWYRQDPGQGLRLIYYSQIVNDFQKGDIAEGYSVSREKKESFPLTVTSAQKNPTAFYLCASSMSGRSNEQFFGPGTRLTVL.

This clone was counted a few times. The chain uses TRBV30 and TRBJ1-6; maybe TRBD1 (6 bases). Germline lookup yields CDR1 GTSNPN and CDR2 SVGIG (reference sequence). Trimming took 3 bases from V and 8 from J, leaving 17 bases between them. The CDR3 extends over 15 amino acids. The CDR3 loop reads CAWRPPGVAYSPLHF. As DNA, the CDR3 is TGTGCCTGGAGGCCTCCAGGGGTAGCCTATTCACCCCTCCACTTT.

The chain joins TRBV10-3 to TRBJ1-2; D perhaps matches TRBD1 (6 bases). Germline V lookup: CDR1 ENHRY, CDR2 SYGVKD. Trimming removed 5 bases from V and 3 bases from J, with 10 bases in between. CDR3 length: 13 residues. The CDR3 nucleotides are TGTGCCATCAGTTACAGGGCGGACTATGGCTACACCTTC. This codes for CAISYRADYGYTF.

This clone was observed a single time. The CDR3 loop reads CATSPPQGGDTQYF. The CDR3 DNA reads as TGTGCCACCAGCCCACCCCAGGGTGGAGATACGCAGTATTTT. The chain couples TRBV24-1 to TRBJ2-3; TRBD1 is a possible D gene (5 bases). Per the germline V gene, CDR1 is KGHDR and CDR2 is SFDVKD. Trimming left V 7 bases short and J 5 bases short, with 15 bases between. This CDR3 is 14 amino acids long.

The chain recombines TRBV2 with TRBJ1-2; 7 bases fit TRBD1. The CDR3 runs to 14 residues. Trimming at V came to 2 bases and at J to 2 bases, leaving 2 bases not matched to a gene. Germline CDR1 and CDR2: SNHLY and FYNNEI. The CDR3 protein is CASSELGQNYGYTF. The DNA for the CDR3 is TGTGCCAGCAGTGAATTGGGACAGAACTATGGCTACACCTTC.

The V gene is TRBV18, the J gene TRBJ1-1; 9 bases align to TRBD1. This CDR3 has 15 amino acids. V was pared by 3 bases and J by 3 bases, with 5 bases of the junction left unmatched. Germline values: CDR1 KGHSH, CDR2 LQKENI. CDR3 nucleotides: TGTGCCAGCTCACCCACAGGGGGCGCATACACTGAAGCTTTCTTT. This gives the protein CASSPTGGAYTEAFF.

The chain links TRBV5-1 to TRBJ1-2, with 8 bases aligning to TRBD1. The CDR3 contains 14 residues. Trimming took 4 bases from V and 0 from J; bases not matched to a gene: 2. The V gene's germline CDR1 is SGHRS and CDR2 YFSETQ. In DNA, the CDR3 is TGCGCCAGCAGCCCGGGACAGGCTAACTATGGCTACACCTTC. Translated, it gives CASSPGQANYGYTF. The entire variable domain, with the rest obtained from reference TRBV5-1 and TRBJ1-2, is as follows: KAGVTQTPRYLIKTRGQQVTLSCSPISGHRSVSWYQQTPGQGLQFLFEYFSETQRNKGNFPGRFSGRQFSNSRSEMNVSTLELGDSALYLCASSPGQANYGYTFGSGTRLTVV.

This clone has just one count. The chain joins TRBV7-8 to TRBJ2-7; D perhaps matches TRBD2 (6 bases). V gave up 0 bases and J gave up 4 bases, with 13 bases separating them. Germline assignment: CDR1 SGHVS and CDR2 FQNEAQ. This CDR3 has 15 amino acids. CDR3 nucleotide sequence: TGTGCCAGCAGCTTAGCCCCGGGACTGAATTACGAGCAGTACTTC. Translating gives CASSLAPGLNYEQYF. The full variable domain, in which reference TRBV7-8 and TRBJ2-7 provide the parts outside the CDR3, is GAGVSQSPRYKVAKRGQDVALRCDPISGHVSLFWYQQALGQGPEFLTYFQNEAQLDKSGLPSDRFFAERPEGSVSTLKIQRTQQEDSAVYLCASSLAPGLNYEQYFGPGTRLTVT.

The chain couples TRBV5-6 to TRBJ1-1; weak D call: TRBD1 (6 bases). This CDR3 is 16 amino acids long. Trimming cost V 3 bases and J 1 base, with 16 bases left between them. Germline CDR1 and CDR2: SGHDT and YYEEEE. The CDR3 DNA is TGTGCCAGCAGCTCCCCAACCAGGGGTGGGAACACTGAAGCTTTCTTT. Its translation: CASSSPTRGGNTEAFF.